The 30 T cell receptor beta chains in this list originate from one sample, sequenced in a study of shared clonotypes between healthy human individuals. The assay was immunoSEQ multiplex PCR, and TCRdb's table has in-frame clones only and misses some. This table has some 2,000,000 clones, approximately 94% appearing once. Input material: naive CD4+ T cells sorted from blood. As to subset: CD45RA+ positively selected. These TCRs come from a young man in good health.

This clone has just a few counts. The rearrangement joins TRBV5-6 to TRBJ1-5, with 8 bases identical to TRBD1. Trimming took 1 base from V and 2 from J; bases not matched to a gene: 2. CDR1 and CDR2 (germline): SGHDT, YYEEEE. The CDR3 extends over 15 amino acids. The CDR3 here is CASSLLGQGNQPQHF. The CDR3 DNA follows: TGTGCCAGCAGCTTGTTGGGACAGGGCAATCAGCCCCAGCATTTT.

The count of this clone is one. This chain joins TRBV6-5 and TRBJ2-2; no definite D call. The germline CDR1 and CDR2 sequences are MNHEY and SVGAGI. The CDR3 consists of 15 residues. V lost 0 bases to trimming and J lost 5 bases, with 10 bases between them. For the CDR3, the DNA is TGTGCCAGCAGTTACTCGAGATGGGTTACCGGGGAGCTGTTTTTT. It specifies CASSYSRWVTGELFF.

The chain recombines TRBV6-1 with TRBJ2-7; 7 bases map to TRBD2. Per the germline V gene, CDR1 is MNHNS and CDR2 is SASEGT. The CDR3 runs 14 residues. The V and J ends lost 6 bases and 2 bases, in that order; junction bases with no gene match: 7. The CDR3 nucleotides are TGTGCCAGCAGCCAAAGGGACTACCCCTACGAGCAGTACTTC. This gives the protein CASSQRDYPYEQYF.

The genes are TRBV15 and TRBJ2-2; weak D call: TRBD2 (5 bases). The CDR3 has 15 amino acids. CDR1 and CDR2 (germline): LNHNV, YYDKDF (reference sequence). The V gene lost 5 bases and the J gene lost 4 bases, with 14 bases spanning the gap. For the CDR3, the DNA is TGTGCCACCAGCTCTGGACTGTCGCTCACCGGGGAGCTGTTTTTT. This gives the protein CATSSGLSLTGELFF.

This rearrangement joins TRBV29-1 to TRBJ1-6, with TRBD1 as a possible D gene (5 bases). This CDR3 comprises 13 residues. The V gene lost 4 bases and the J gene lost 7 bases, with 11 bases spanning the gap. Germline V gene lookup returns CDR1 SQVTM and CDR2 ANQGSEA. The CDR3 nucleotides are TGCAGCGTTGCTAAGGACATAAATTCACCCCTCCACTTT. As protein: CSVAKDINSPLHF.

Notes on this clone: Other nucleotide sequences from this sample produce the same CDR3. This chain uses TRBV27 with TRBJ2-7; no definite D call. The V end was cut by 0 bases, the J end by 4 bases, with 4 bases between. CDR3 size: 12 residues. Germline-derived CDR1 and CDR2 are MNHEY and SMNVEV (reference sequence). CDR3 region: CASSLSGYEQYF. The CDR3 DNA sequence: TGTGCCAGCAGTTTATCGGGGTACGAGCAGTACTTC.

V and J are TRBV11-3 and TRBJ2-2; no clear D gene. The CDR3 contains 16 residues. V was cut by 4 bases and J by 3 bases, with 15 bases left in between. Germline values: CDR1 SGHNT, CDR2 YENEEA. CDR3 DNA: TGTGCCAGCAGCTCTGGGGTTTGGCAAGACACCGGGGAGCTGTTTTTT. It yields the protein CASSSGVWQDTGELFF.

The chain combines TRBV5-4 with TRBJ2-2; 8 bases agree with TRBD1. The CDR3 is 15 residues long. Germline V gives CDR1 SGHNT, CDR2 YYREEE (reference sequence). Trimming took 2 bases from V and 7 from J; bases not matched to a gene: 7. As DNA, the CDR3 is TGTGCCAGCAGCTTACGACAGGGGTCTAGCGGGGAGCTGTTTTTT. It yields the protein CASSLRQGSSGELFF.

V is TRBV23-1 and J is TRBJ2-7; D might be TRBD1 (6 bases). TRBV23-1 is classed as an ORF, of uncertain function. Trimming left V 3 bases short and J 1 base short, with 10 bases between. The CDR3 sequence is 14 residues long. In DNA form, the CDR3 reads TGCGCCAGCAGTCAGTGGACAGCGTCCTACGAGCAGTACTTC. Translated: CASSQWTASYEQYF.

CDR3 region: CASSTDRGSGNTIYF. The CDR3 nucleotides read TGTGCCAGCAGCACCGACAGGGGGTCTGGAAACACCATATATTTT. This chain uses TRBV11-2 with TRBJ1-3; 9 bases match TRBD1. Germline CDR1 and CDR2: SGHAT and FQNNGV. The trim removed 5 bases at V and 1 base at J, leaving 3 bases unmatched. This CDR3 region has 15 residues.

J is TRBJ2-5 and V is TRBV14; D uncertain. The CDR3 contains 14 residues. V was cut by 1 base and J by 5 bases, with 11 bases left in between. CDR1 is SGHDN, CDR2 FVKESK, per germline. CDR3 sequence: CASSQGSWWETQYF. DNA for the CDR3: TGTGCCAGCAGCCAAGGTTCGTGGTGGGAGACCCAGTACTTC.

The chain links TRBV7-9 to TRBJ1-3, with 8 nucleotides matching TRBD1. The ends lost 4 bases at V and 2 bases at J; junction bases unmatched: 13. The CDR3 is 18 amino acids. CDR1 SEHNR and CDR2 FQNEAQ come from the germline V gene (reference sequence). Here the CDR3 DNA reads TGTGCCAGCAGCTATCTTAGGGACAGGAATCTGGCTGGAAACACCATATATTTT. It codes for CASSYLRDRNLAGNTIYF.

The genes are TRBV10-3 and TRBJ1-2; D remains unclear. This CDR3 has 15 residues. The germline V gene encodes CDR1 ENHRY and CDR2 SYGVKD. V was trimmed by 0 bases and J by 5 bases, leaving 13 bases between them. The CDR3 nucleotides read TGTGCCATCAGTGAGTCTAGCTCTCTGGGGTATGGCTACACCTTC. It codes for CAISESSSLGYGYTF.

The chain has TRBV28 and TRBJ1-1, with 10 nucleotides matching TRBD1. Trimming at V came to 2 bases and at J to 5 bases, leaving 5 bases not matched to a gene. Germline CDR1 reads MDHEN; CDR2 reads SYDVKM. CDR3 length: 15 residues. The CDR3 is CASSLARTGGTEAFF. The CDR3 coding sequence is TGTGCCAGCAGTTTAGCGCGGACAGGGGGGACTGAAGCTTTCTTT.

The genes are TRBV5-1 and TRBJ2-5; 14 nucleotides match TRBD2. The J segment lost 5 bases and the V segment lost 4 bases, leaving 7 bases of the junction unmatched. Germline V CDR1 and CDR2: SGHRS, YFSETQ. There are 16 residues in the CDR3. CDR3 amino acids: CASSMTSGGAVETQYF. The CDR3 bases are TGCGCCAGCAGCATGACTAGCGGGGGGGCCGTGGAGACCCAGTACTTC.

CDR3 sequence (DNA): TGTGCCAGCAGCCGGGACTATAGCAATCAGCCCCAGCATTTT. Translated: CASSRDYSNQPQHF. V usage is TRBV11-2 and J usage is TRBJ1-5; maybe TRBD1 (5 bases). The CDR3 sequence is 14 residues long. Germline values: CDR1 SGHAT, CDR2 FQNNGV. Trimming left V 5 bases short and J 0 bases short, with 8 bases between.

The chain joins TRBV11-2 to TRBJ2-3, with D possibly matching TRBD2 (6 bases). V was clipped by 5 bases and J by 4 bases, with 13 bases between them. The germline V gene has CDR1 SGHAT and CDR2 FQNNGV. There are 14 residues in the CDR3. In DNA form, the CDR3 reads TGTGCCAGCAGCCCTGCCCCGGGGGCAGATACGCAGTATTTT. Protein sequence: CASSPAPGADTQYF.

Remarks on this clone: The same CDR3 arises from other DNA sequences in this sample as well. The rearrangement uses TRBV6-6 and TRBJ2-7; possibly TRBD2 for D (5 bases). V lost 2 bases and J lost 2, with 7 bases in between. Looked up from germline, CDR1 is MNHNY and CDR2 is SVGAGI (reference sequence). This CDR3 spans 13 amino acids. CDR3: CASSYSGAYEQYF. Here the CDR3 DNA reads TGTGCCAGCAGTTACAGCGGCGCCTACGAGCAGTACTTC.

The chain uses TRBV27 and TRBJ1-5; D gene uncertain. V lost 5 bases to trimming and J lost 5 bases, with 16 bases between them. The CDR3 length is 15 residues. Germline CDR1 is MNHEY and CDR2 is SMNVEV (reference sequence). CDR3 sequence: CASSKQRTWDQPQHF. The CDR3 DNA sequence: TGTGCCAGCAGTAAACAGAGGACTTGGGATCAGCCCCAGCATTTT.

Turning to this clone: A read error may produce the germline difference seen at one junction end. The V and J genes are TRBV7-7 and TRBJ2-5, with TRBD1 matching 11 bases. The CDR3 totals 15 residues. Germline V lookup: CDR1 SSHAT, CDR2 FNYEAQ (reference sequence). The CDR3 spells CASSLDRGQQETQYF. Here the CDR3 DNA reads TGTGCTAGCAGCCTGGACAGGGGGCAGCAAGAGACCCAGTACTTC.

This clone occurred once. The chain carries TRBV19 and TRBJ2-7, with D perhaps TRBD2 (6 bases). The germline V and J ends were trimmed by 2 bases and 5 bases, with 16 bases remaining between them. The CDR3 runs 15 residues. From germline, CDR1 is LNHDA and CDR2 SQIVND (reference sequence). CDR3 residues: CASSIWRGAGDEQYF. Here the CDR3 DNA reads TGTGCCAGTAGTATATGGAGGGGCGCAGGAGACGAGCAGTACTTC. Full variable domain (rest looked up from reference TRBV19 and TRBJ2-7): DGGITQSPKYLFRKEGQNVTLSCEQNLNHDAMYWYRQDPGQGLRLIYYSQIVNDFQKGDIAEGYSVSREKKESFPLTVTSAQKNPTAFYLCASSIWRGAGDEQYFGPGTRLTVT.

A word on this clone: Other DNA sequences in this sample translate to the same CDR3. The chain links TRBV5-1 to TRBJ2-1; 7 positions agree with TRBD2. With V trimmed by 0 bases and J by 4 bases, 4 bases remained unmatched. The length of the CDR3 is 15 residues. The germline CDR1 and CDR2 sequences are SGHRS and YFSETQ. Written as DNA, the CDR3 is TGCGCCAGCAGCTTGGTAGCTAGCGGATACAATGAGCAGTTCTTC. Protein sequence: CASSLVASGYNEQFF.

The rearrangement uses TRBV7-9 and TRBJ2-7, with a weak D call TRBD2 (6 bases). The CDR3 spans 13 residues. Trimming removed 5 bases from V and 5 bases from J, with 13 bases in between. Germline V gives CDR1 SEHNR, CDR2 FQNEAQ (reference sequence). In DNA, the CDR3 is TGTGCCAGCAGCGTCGACGGAGGGGACGAGCAGTACTTC. Its translation: CASSVDGGDEQYF.

V gene TRBV30 combines with J gene TRBJ2-3; 14 bases fit TRBD2. The ends lost 1 base at V and 5 bases at J; junction bases unmatched: 14. The CDR3 covers 19 residues. The germline V gene has CDR1 GTSNPN and CDR2 SVGIG (reference sequence). CDR3 amino acids: CAWSGALLGLAGGLDTQYF. In DNA, the CDR3 is TGTGCCTGGAGTGGGGCCCTACTTGGACTAGCGGGAGGCCTAGATACGCAGTATTTT.

The V gene is TRBV6-1, the J gene TRBJ1-1, with 7 bases aligning to TRBD1. This CDR3 spans 15 amino acids. The trim removed 5 bases at V and 2 bases at J, leaving 8 bases unmatched. From germline, CDR1 is MNHNS and CDR2 SASEGT. The CDR3 region is CASSFGTVQNTEAFF. Written as DNA, the CDR3 is TGTGCCAGCAGTTTCGGGACAGTTCAAAACACTGAAGCTTTCTTT.

This chain links TRBV15 with TRBJ2-1; TRBD2 matches 9 bases. The CDR3 covers 18 residues. J gave up 0 bases and V 0 bases, and 6 bases lay outside the gene matches. Germline CDR1 reads LNHNV; CDR2 reads YYDKDF (reference sequence). The DNA of the CDR3 is TGTGCCACCAGCAGAGACAGGACTAGCGACATCTCCTACAATGAGCAGTTCTTC. The encoded protein is CATSRDRTSDISYNEQFF.

The chain joins TRBV25-1 to TRBJ1-4, with a tentative D call TRBD1 (6 bases). There are 17 residues in the CDR3. Germline V lookup: CDR1 MGHDK, CDR2 SYGVNS. Trimming stripped 4 bases from V and 3 bases from J, with 18 bases between. Written as DNA, the CDR3 is TGTGCCAGCAGTGGGGGGGCAGATATATCCTCTAATGAAAAACTGTTTTTT. Encoded protein: CASSGGADISSNEKLFF.

Of note for this clone: Other DNA sequences in the sample encode the same CDR3. The chain has TRBV30 and TRBJ2-7, with 7 nucleotides matching TRBD2. Germline CDR1 reads GTSNPN; CDR2 reads SVGIG (reference sequence). The CDR3 consists of 13 residues. Trimming took 0 bases from V and 2 from J; bases not matched to a gene: 1. Here the CDR3 DNA reads TGTGCCTGGAGTGTCGGGAGGACCTACGAGCAGTACTTC. It yields the protein CAWSVGRTYEQYF.

The CDR3 DNA follows: TGTGCCAGCAGGGGACAGGGGGCAATTAGTCAGCCCCAGCATTTT. It is translated as CASRGQGAISQPQHF. V is TRBV27 and J is TRBJ1-5; the match to TRBD1 covers 12 bases. V trimming: 6 bases; J trimming: 6 bases; junction bases outside the gene matches: 6. This CDR3 region has 15 residues. Germline CDR1 is MNHEY and CDR2 is SMNVEV (reference sequence).

The chain is built from TRBV19 and TRBJ2-1; no reliable D call. The CDR3 has 13 residues. Germline V gene data show CDR1 as LNHDA and CDR2 as SQIVND (reference sequence). The V and J ends lost 1 base and 5 bases respectively, with 6 bases between them. The CDR3 bases are TGTGCCAGTAGTATAGGACGAAACAATGAGCAGTTCTTC. It specifies CASSIGRNNEQFF.